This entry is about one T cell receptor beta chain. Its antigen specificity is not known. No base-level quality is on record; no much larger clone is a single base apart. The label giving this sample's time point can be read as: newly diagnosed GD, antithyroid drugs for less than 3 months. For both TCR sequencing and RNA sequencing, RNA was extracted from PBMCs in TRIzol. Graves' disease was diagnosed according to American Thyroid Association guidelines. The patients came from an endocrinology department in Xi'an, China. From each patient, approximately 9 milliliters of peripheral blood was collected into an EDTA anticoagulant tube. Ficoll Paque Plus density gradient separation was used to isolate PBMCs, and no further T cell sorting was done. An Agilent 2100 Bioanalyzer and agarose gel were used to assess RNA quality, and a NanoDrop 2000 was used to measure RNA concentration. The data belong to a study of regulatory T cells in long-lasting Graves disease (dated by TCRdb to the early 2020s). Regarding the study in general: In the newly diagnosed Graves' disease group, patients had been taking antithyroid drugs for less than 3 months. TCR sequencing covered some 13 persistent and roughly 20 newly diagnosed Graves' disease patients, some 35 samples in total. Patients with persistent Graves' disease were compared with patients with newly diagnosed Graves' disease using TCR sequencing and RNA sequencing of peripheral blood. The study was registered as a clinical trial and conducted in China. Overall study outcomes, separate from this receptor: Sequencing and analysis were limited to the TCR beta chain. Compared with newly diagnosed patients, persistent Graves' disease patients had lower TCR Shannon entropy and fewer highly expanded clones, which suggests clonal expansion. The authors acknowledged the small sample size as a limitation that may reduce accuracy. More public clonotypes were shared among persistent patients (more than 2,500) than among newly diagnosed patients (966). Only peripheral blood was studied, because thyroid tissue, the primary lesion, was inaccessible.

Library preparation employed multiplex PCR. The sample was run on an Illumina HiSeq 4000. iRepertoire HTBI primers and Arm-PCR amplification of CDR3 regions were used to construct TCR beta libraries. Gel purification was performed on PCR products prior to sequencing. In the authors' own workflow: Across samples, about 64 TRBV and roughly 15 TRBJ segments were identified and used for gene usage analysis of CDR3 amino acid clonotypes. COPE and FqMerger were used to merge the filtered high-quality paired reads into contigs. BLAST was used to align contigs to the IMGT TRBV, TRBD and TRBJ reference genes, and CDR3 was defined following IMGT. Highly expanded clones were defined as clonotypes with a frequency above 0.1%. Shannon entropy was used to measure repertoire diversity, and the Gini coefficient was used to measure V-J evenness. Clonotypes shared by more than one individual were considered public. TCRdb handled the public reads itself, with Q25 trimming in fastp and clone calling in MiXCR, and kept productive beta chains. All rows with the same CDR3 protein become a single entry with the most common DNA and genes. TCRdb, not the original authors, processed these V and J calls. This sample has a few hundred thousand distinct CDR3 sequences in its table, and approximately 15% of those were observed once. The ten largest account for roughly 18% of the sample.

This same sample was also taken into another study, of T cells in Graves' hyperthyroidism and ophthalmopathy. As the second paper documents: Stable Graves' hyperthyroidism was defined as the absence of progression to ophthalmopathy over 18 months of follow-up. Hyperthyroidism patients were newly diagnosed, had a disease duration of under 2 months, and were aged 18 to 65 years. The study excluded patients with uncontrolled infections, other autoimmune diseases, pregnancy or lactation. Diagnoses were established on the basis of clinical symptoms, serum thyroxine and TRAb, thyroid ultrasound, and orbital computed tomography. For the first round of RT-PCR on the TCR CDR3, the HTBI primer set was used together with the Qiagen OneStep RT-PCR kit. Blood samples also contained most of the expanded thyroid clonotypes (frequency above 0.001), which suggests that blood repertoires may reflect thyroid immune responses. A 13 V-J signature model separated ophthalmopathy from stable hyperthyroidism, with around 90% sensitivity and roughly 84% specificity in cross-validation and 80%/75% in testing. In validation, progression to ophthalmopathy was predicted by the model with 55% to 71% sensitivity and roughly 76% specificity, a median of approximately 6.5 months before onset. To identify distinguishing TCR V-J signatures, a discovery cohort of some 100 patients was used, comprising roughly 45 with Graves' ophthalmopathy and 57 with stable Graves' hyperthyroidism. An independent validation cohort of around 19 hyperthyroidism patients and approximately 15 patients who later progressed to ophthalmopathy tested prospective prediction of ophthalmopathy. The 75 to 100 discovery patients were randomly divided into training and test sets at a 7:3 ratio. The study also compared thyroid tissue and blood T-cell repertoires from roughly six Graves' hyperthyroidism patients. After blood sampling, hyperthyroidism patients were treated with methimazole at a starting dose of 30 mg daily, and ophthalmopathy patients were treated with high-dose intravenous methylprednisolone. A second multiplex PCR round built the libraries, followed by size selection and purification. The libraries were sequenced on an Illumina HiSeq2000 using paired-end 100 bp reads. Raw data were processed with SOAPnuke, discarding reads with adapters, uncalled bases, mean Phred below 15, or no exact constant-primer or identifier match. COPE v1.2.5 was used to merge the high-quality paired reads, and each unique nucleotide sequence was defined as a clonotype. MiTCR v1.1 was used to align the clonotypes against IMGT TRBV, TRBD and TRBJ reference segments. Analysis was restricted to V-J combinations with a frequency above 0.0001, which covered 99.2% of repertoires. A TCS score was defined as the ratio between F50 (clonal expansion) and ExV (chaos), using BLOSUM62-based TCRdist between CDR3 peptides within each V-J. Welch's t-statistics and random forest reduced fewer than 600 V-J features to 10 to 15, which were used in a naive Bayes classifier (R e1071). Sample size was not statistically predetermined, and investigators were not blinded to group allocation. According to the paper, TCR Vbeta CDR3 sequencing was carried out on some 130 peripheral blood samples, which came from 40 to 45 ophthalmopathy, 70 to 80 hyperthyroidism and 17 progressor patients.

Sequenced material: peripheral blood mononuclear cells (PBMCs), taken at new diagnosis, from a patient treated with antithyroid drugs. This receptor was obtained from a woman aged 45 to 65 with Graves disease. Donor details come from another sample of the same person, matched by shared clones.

The CDR3 loop reads CASSYQGPGDSPLHF. The DNA reads TGTGCCAGCAGTTACCAGGGACCTGGGGATTCACCCCTCCACTTT. The chain is made from TRBV6-2 or TRBV6-3 and TRBJ1-6, with a weak D call of TRBD1 (5 bases match). From the cysteine up to the phenylalanine, the CDR3 has a length of 15 residues. Just the 45-base CDR3 DNA is kept, in frame starting at base 1. CDR1 and CDR2, per the germline V gene, are MNHEY and SVGEGT. V loses 2 bases of germline sequence and J loses 8 bases, and the interval between the two ends is 13 bases.